The following is a T cell receptor beta chain sequence with its context. The antigen remains undetermined. MiXCR, run by TCRdb on the 5' RACE reads, gives a single entry per CDR3 protein. The table has more than 400,000 distinct CDR3 sequences, roughly 5.2% seen once. This specimen comes from a study of CD8 T cells in ankylosing spondylitis. Study-wide results and caveats: Disease-linked clones proved CD8+ and comparatively uncommon in peripheral blood. Reportedly, matched ankylosing spondylitis synovial fluid was significantly enriched for disease-linked clones. There was a TCR beta motif, made of several highly homologous variants, that appeared characteristic of ankylosing spondylitis blood.

The sequence derives from a male donor with ankylosing spondylitis. Sample: blood, either unsorted or a sorted T cell fraction (not recorded which).

The CDR3 sequence is CASSFPRWTGSTDTQYF. In DNA form, the CDR3 reads TGCGCCAGCAGCTTCCCGAGATGGACAGGCAGCACAGATACGCAGTATTTT. The chain recombines TRBV5-1 with TRBJ2-3, with 7 bases fitting TRBD1. The CDR3 contains 17 residues. The germline V gene encodes CDR1 SGHRS and CDR2 YFSETQ. With V trimmed by 2 bases and J by 0 bases, 9 bases remained unmatched.